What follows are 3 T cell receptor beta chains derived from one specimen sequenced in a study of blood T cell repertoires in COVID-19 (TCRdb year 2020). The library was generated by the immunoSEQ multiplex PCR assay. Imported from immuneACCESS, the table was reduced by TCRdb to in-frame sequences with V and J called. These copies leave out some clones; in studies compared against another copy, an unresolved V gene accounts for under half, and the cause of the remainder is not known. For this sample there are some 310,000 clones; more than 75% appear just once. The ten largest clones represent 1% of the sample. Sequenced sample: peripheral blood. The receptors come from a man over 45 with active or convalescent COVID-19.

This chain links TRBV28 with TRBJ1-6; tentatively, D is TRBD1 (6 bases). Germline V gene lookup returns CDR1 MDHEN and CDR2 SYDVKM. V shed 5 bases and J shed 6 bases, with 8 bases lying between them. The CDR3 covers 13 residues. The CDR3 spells CASSRGGNSPLHF. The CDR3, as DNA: TGTGCCAGCAGTCGAGGGGGTAATTCACCCCTCCACTTT.

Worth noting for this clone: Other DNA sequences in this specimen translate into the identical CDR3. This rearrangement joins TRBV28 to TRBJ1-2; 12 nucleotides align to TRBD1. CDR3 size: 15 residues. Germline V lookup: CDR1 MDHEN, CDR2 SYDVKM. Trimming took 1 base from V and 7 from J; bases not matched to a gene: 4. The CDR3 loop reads CASSLSGQGAGGYTF. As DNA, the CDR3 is TGTGCCAGCAGTTTATCGGGACAGGGGGCGGGTGGCTACACCTTC.

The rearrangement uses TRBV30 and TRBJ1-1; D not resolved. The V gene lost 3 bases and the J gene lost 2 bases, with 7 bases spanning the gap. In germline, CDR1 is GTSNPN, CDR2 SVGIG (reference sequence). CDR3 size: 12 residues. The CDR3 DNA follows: TGTGCCTGGAGGGGCAGAAACACTGAAGCTTTCTTT. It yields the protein CAWRGRNTEAFF.